The rows below give T cell receptor beta chains drawn from one sample of a study of cytomegalovirus exposure and HLA in healthy donors. Some clones are missing from TCRdb's copy, which holds only in-frame ones; the method was immunoSEQ multiplex PCR. The sample shows about 200,000 clones, approximately 80% of them seen only once. Sequenced input: PBMCs. The receptors here all came from a woman aged 25-40 years in good health and CMV-seropositive. Each CDR3 is given without its conserved first and last residue.

j_call v_call cdr3_aa
TRBJ2-7 TRBV7-6 ASSLEGGNSYEQY
TRBJ2-1 TRBV28 ASSLSTSGSSYNEQF
TRBJ2-7 TRBV12-2 ASRLGICPGPYYEQY
TRBJ1-3 TRBV10-3 AISAPDTIY
TRBJ2-1 TRBV27 ASSSYRGYNEQF
TRBJ2-5 TRBV18 ASSERNQETQY
TRBJ1-5 TRBV2 ASRRGDPKDQPQH
TRBJ1-1 TRBV6-5 ASSNGDRTNTEAF
TRBJ2-7 TRBV11-2 ASSPGQYTYEQY
TRBJ2-2 TRBV14 ASSQDQVPGELF
TRBJ2-2 TRBV7-2 ASSLVRGGRAVTGELF
TRBJ2-2 TRBV6-4 ASSDSTSGRAGELF
TRBJ2-2 TRBV5-1 ASSVGQGGSGELF
TRBJ2-3 TRBV13 ASSLQGYTQY
TRBJ2-7 TRBV19 ASSGLQDHRGIEQY
TRBJ2-7 TRBV14 ASSPRHGGYEQY